This TCR beta chain is drawn from a study of shared clonotypes between healthy human individuals. Study information: Per donor, three plates held CD4 naive cells, three held CD4 memory, two held CD8 naive and one held CD8 memory. Study-wide results and caveats: Among non-shared clonotypes, generation probabilities were lower than among those shared by all four donors.

CDR1 is MNHEY and CDR2 is SMNVEV in the germline V gene (reference sequence). V shed 4 bases and J shed 4 bases, with 25 bases lying between them. This CDR3 spans 18 amino acids. Concerning this clone itself: What it recognizes is unknown.

Adults of Caucasian background living in Nashville, Tennessee made up all donors. Authors' methods: Filtering differed because ImmunoSEQ produced junction-only sequences that carried no quality scores. TCRdb's copy holds only in-frame clones and misses some; the assay was immunoSEQ multiplex PCR. V and J calls and clone size are as listed in that table; D and trimming were resolved from the DNA. The sample shows about 2.4 million clones, 93% of them seen only once. The chain is built from TRBV27 and TRBJ1-2; no firm D call. The sample was naive CD4+ T cells from PBMCs. Subset specified: CD45RA+ positively selected. The sequence was obtained from a man aged 18 to 30 in good health. Some clones in this sample may be carry-over from other donors' samples. The CDR3: CASSSGRAFGETAYGYTF. The CDR3 DNA is TGTGCCAGCAGTTCCGGCCGGGCCTTTGGAGAGACCGCCTATGGCTACACCTTC.